These T cell receptor beta chains were read from a single sample in a study of T-cell memory formation after mild COVID-19. Using its own MiXCR run on the 5' RACE reads, TCRdb lists one record per CDR3 protein. In the table there are more than 450,000 distinct CDR3 sequences, over 15% of which are singletons. Material: PBMCs or a T cell subset sorted from them (not recorded which). The source of these receptors is an adult woman who had mild COVID-19 (a few samples of this study predate the infection). Cell type and time point are not known. The CDR3 runs from the conserved cysteine through the conserved F or W. D genes are given only for firm matches. A clone size is listed for some rows: how often the clone was seen (once, few, many), or a class if it is expanded.

clone_size	d_call	v_call	j_call	cdr3_aa	cdr3_nt
many	TRBD1	TRBV24-1	TRBJ2-1	CATSDRTGGNEQFF	TGTGCCACCAGTGACCGAACAGGGGGCAATGAGCAGTTCTTC
few	TRBD2	TRBV9	TRBJ2-2	CASSISLAAANTGELFF	TGTGCCAGCAGCATATCGCTAGCGGCCGCGAACACCGGGGAGCTGTTTTTT
NA	TRBD1	TRBV7-9	TRBJ1-2	CASSYPGQGHYGYTF	TGTGCCAGCAGCTATCCGGGACAGGGACACTATGGCTACACCTTC
NA	TRBD2	TRBV24-1	TRBJ2-1	CATSDPRAGGGNEQFF	TGTGCCACCAGTGACCCTAGGGCGGGAGGGGGCAATGAGCAGTTCTTC
NA	NA	TRBV4-2	TRBJ1-6	CASSQGPGMDSPLHF	TGTGCCAGCAGCCAAGGTCCAGGGATGGATTCACCCCTCCACTTT
NA	NA	TRBV12-5	TRBJ2-5	CASGSGQPQETQYF	TGTGCTAGTGGCTCGGGGCAGCCACAAGAGACCCAGTACTTC
NA	TRBD2	TRBV11-2	TRBJ2-2	CASSAGLVSGELFF	TGTGCCAGCAGCGCCGGACTAGTATCCGGGGAGCTGTTTTTT
NA	NA	TRBV25-1	TRBJ2-5	CASSGMGGQETQYF	TGTGCCAGCAGTGGAATGGGGGGCCAAGAGACCCAGTACTTC
NA	NA	TRBV5-6	TRBJ1-5	CASSSTQGSGSINQPQHF	TGTGCCAGCAGCAGTACACAGGGCAGCGGATCGATCAATCAGCCCCAGCATTTT
NA	NA	TRBV20-1	TRBJ2-5	CSARDDQGWTQYF	TGCAGTGCTAGGGATGACCAGGGGTGGACCCAGTACTTC
NA	NA	TRBV13	TRBJ2-7	CASSLESRGYSYEQYF	TGTGCCAGCAGCTTAGAGTCGCGGGGATATTCCTACGAGCAGTACTTC
NA	TRBD2	TRBV7-9	TRBJ2-1	CASSERGGWNEQFF	TGTGCCAGCAGTGAGCGGGGGGGCTGGAATGAGCAGTTCTTC
few	NA	TRBV18	TRBJ1-3	CASSPGETSGNTIYF	TGTGCCAGCTCGCCCGGGGAGACCTCTGGAAACACCATATATTTT
few	TRBD2	TRBV12-3/TRBV12-4	TRBJ2-1	CASVAGFSYNEQFF	TGTGCCAGCGTAGCGGGCTTCTCCTACAATGAGCAGTTCTTC
NA	TRBD1	TRBV6-2/TRBV6-3	TRBJ1-5	CASSYVGTAGQPQHF	TGTGCCAGCAGTTATGTCGGGACAGCTGGTCAGCCCCAGCATTTT
NA	NA	TRBV18	TRBJ2-5	CASSRWERETQYF	TGTGCCAGCTCACGGTGGGAGCGAGAGACCCAGTACTTC
NA	NA	TRBV3-1	TRBJ1-2	CASSQGGSRYGYTF	TGTGCCAGCAGCCAAGGGGGAAGTCGCTATGGCTACACCTTC
once	NA	TRBV6-6	TRBJ2-5	CASSSATWKTQYF	TGTGCCAGCAGTTCTGCGACGTGGAAGACCCAGTACTTC
NA	NA	TRBV15	TRBJ2-3	CATSRPSRVPQYF	TGTGCCACCAGCAGACCCTCGAGGGTACCGCAGTATTTT
NA	TRBD2	TRBV9	TRBJ2-7	CASSAWAGDSYEQYF	TGTGCCAGCAGCGCCTGGGCGGGGGATTCCTACGAGCAGTACTTC
few	TRBD1	TRBV7-9	TRBJ2-3	CASTTPATGGLPDTQYF	TGTGCCAGCACCACCCCCGCGACAGGGGGCTTACCAGATACGCAGTATTTT
few	TRBD2	TRBV9	TRBJ2-5	CASSASGTSNLETQYF	TGTGCCAGCAGCGCCTCCGGGACTAGCAATTTGGAGACCCAGTACTTC
few	NA	TRBV12-3/TRBV12-4	TRBJ2-7	CASSLEGPHAYEQYF	TGTGCCAGCAGTTTAGAGGGACCGCACGCCTACGAGCAGTACTTC
NA	NA	TRBV29-1	TRBJ2-1	CTTRTGQLEQFF	TGCACCACCCGGACTGGACAATTAGAGCAGTTCTTC
few	NA	TRBV11-3	TRBJ2-5	CASSLGRPGRTDQETQYF	TGTGCCAGCAGCTTAGGCCGCCCGGGGCGGACAGATCAAGAGACCCAGTACTTC
NA	NA	TRBV7-3	TRBJ2-6	CASSLNGLVSGANVLTF	TGTGCCAGCAGCTTAAATGGCCTTGTCTCTGGGGCCAACGTCCTGACTTTC
NA	NA	TRBV10-3	TRBJ2-7	CAISDQVIYEQYF	TGTGCCATCAGTGATCAGGTAATCTACGAGCAGTACTTC
NA	NA	TRBV6-5	TRBJ2-2	CASSYLDRTGELFF	TGTGCCAGCAGTTACCTGGACAGAACCGGGGAGCTGTTTTTT
NA	NA	TRBV6-6	TRBJ2-1	CASRSPGRNNEQFF	TGTGCCAGCAGAAGCCCCGGACGGAACAATGAGCAGTTCTTC
NA	NA	TRBV6-6	TRBJ2-5	CASSYIGGETQYF	TGTGCCAGCAGTTATATCGGGGGAGAGACCCAGTACTTC
NA	NA	TRBV5-5	TRBJ2-1	CASSQTGGGGSYNEQFF	TGTGCCAGCAGCCAGACAGGTGGGGGGGGCTCCTACAATGAGCAGTTCTTC
NA	NA	TRBV7-8	TRBJ1-5	CASSLVGSHGNQPQHF	TGTGCCAGCAGCTTAGTCGGGTCCCACGGCAATCAGCCCCAGCATTTT
many	NA	TRBV11-2	TRBJ2-3	CASSLGVASRTDTQYF	TGTGCCAGCAGCTTAGGGGTAGCGTCCCGCACAGATACGCAGTATTTT
many	NA	TRBV5-1	TRBJ2-7	CASSLIGTQGGEQYF	TGCGCCAGCTCCCTAATCGGGACTCAAGGGGGGGAGCAGTACTTC
NA	NA	TRBV19	TRBJ2-6	CASSAQVLGGANVLTF	TGTGCCAGTAGCGCACAGGTTCTGGGAGGGGCCAACGTCCTGACTTTC
NA	NA	TRBV7-8	TRBJ2-1	CASSFGGANNEQFF	TGTGCCAGCAGCTTTGGGGGAGCGAACAATGAGCAGTTCTTC
few	NA	TRBV12-3/TRBV12-4	TRBJ2-2	CASTDYTGELFF	TGTGCCAGCACCGACTACACCGGGGAGCTGTTTTTT